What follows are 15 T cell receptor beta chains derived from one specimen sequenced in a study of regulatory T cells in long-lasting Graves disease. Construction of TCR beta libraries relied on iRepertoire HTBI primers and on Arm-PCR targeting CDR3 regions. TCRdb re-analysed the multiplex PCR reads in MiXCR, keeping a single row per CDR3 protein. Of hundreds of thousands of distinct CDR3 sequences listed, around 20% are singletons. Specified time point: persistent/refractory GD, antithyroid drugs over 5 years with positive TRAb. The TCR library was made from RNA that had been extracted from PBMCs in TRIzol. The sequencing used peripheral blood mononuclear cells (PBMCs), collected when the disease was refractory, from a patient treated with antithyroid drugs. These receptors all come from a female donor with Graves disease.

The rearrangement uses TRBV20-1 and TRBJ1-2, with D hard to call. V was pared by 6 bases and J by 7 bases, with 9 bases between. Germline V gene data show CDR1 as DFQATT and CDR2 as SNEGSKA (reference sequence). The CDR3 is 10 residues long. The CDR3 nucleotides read TGCAGTGCCAGGTGGCGTGGCTACACCTTC. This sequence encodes CSARWRGYTF.

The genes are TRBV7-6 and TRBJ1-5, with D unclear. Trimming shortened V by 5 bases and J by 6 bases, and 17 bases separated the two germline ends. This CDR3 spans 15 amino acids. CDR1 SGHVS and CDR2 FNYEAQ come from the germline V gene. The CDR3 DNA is TGTGCCAGCAGCCCCCTTTTAGGGTCGAGTCAGCCCCAGCATTTT. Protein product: CASSPLLGSSQPQHF.

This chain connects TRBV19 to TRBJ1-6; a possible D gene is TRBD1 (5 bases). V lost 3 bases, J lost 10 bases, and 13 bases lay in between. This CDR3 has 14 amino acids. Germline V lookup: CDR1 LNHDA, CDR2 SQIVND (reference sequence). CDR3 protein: CASSISGWESPLHF. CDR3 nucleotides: TGTGCCAGTAGTATTTCAGGGTGGGAATCACCCCTCCACTTT. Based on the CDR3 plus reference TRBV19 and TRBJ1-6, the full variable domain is DGGITQSPKYLFRKEGQNVTLSCEQNLNHDAMYWYRQDPGQGLRLIYYSQIVNDFQKGDIAEGYSVSREKKESFPLTVTSAQKNPTAFYLCASSISGWESPLHFGNGTRLTVT.

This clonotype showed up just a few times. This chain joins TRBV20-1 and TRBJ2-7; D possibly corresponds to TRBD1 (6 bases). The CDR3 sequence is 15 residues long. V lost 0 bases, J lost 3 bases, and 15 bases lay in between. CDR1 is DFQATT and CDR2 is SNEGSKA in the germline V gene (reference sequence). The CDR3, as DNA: TGCAGTGCTAGAGATCAGGCTAGAGGGGGCTACGAGCAGTACTTC. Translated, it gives CSARDQARGGYEQYF.

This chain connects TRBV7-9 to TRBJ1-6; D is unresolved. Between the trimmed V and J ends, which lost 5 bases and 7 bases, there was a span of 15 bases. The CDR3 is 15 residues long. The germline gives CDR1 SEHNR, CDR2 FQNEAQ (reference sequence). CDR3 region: CASSVTGPLNSPLHF. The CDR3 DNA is TGTGCCAGCAGCGTGACCGGGCCTTTAAATTCACCCCTCCACTTT.

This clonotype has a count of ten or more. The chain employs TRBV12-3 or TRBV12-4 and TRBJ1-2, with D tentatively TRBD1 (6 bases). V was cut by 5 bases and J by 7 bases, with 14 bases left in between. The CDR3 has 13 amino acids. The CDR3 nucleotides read TGTGCCAGCAGTCCCAGGGGTCTGCGTGGCTACACCTTC. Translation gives CASSPRGLRGYTF.

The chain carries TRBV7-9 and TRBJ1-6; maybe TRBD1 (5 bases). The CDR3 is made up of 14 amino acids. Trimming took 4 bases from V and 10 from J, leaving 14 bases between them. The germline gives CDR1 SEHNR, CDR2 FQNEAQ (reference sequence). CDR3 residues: CASSSYGGDSPLHF. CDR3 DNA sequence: TGTGCCAGCAGCTCCTACGGGGGGGACTCACCCCTCCACTTT.

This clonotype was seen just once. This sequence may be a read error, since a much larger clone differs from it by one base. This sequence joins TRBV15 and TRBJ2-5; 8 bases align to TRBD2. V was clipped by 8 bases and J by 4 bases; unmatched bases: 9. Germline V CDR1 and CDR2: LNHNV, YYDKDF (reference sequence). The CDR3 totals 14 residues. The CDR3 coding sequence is TGTGCCACCCCTAGACTAGCGAAGGGAGAGACCCAGTACTTC. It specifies CATPRLAKGETQYF.

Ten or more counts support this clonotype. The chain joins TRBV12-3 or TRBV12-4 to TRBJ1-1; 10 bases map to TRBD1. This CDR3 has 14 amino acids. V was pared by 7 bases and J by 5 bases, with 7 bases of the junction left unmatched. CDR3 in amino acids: CASTTGGVLTEAFF. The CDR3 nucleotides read TGTGCCAGCACGACAGGGGGCGTATTGACTGAAGCTTTCTTT.

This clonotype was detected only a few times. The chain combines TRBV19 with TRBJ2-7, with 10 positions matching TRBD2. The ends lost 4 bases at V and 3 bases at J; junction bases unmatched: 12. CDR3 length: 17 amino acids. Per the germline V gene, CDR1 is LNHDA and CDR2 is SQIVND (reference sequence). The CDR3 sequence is CASSTRTSGSLGYEQYF. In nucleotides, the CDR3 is TGTGCCAGTAGTACCCGGACTAGCGGATCCCTAGGCTACGAGCAGTACTTC. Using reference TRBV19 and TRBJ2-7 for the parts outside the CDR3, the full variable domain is DGGITQSPKYLFRKEGQNVTLSCEQNLNHDAMYWYRQDPGQGLRLIYYSQIVNDFQKGDIAEGYSVSREKKESFPLTVTSAQKNPTAFYLCASSTRTSGSLGYEQYFGPGTRLTVT.

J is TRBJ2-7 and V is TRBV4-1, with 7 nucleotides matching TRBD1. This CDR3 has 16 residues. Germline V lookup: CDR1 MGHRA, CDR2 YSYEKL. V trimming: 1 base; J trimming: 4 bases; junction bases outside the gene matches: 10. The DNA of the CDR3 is TGCGCCAGCAGCCAAGCGCCGACAGGGAAAAGGTACGAGCAGTACTTC. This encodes CASSQAPTGKRYEQYF.

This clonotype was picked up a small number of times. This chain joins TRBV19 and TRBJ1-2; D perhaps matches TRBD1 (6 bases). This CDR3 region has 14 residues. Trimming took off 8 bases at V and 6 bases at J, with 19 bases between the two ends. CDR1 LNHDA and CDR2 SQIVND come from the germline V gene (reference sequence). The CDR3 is CASSYTGRINGYTF. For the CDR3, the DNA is TGTGCCAGTTCTTACACAGGGAGAATAAATGGCTACACCTTC.

Here the CDR3 reads CASSLLLSGANVLTF. For the CDR3, the DNA is TGTGCCAGCAGCTTATTATTATCTGGGGCCAACGTCCTGACTTTC. The rearrangement joins TRBV7-9 to TRBJ2-6; D is uncertain. This CDR3 comprises 15 residues. Germline assignment: CDR1 SEHNR and CDR2 FQNEAQ (reference sequence). V was pared by 2 bases and J by 1 base, with 6 bases between.

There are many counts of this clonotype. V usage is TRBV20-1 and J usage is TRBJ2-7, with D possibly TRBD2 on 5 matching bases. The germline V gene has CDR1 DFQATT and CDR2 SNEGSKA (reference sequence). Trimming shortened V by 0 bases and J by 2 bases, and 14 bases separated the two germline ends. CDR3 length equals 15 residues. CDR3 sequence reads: CSAREGWPSPYEQYF. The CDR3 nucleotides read TGCAGTGCTAGAGAGGGTTGGCCTAGCCCCTACGAGCAGTACTTC.

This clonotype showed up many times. CDR3 coding DNA: TGTGCCAGCAGCCGGACAGGGGCATCCTACGAGCAGTACTTC. Translating gives CASSRTGASYEQYF. The rearrangement joins TRBV2 to TRBJ2-7, with TRBD1 identical over 9 bases. With 6 bases clipped from V and 1 base from J, the junction kept 4 bases outside the gene matches. From germline, CDR1 is SNHLY and CDR2 FYNNEI. This CDR3 is 14 amino acids long.